The present T cell receptor beta chain was sequenced within a study of tissue T cells after allogeneic stem cell transplantation (dated 2022 in TCRdb). Concerning the study at large: Using research autopsies of patients with and without GVHD, plus mouse models of GVHD, the study profiled TCR beta repertoires across many tissues. The human part of the study was a prospective observational study with no blinding and no randomization. Points the paper makes about the study in general: A small and clinically heterogeneous patient cohort was studied, and sampling depth was acknowledged as a limitation. In both patients and mice, T cells from blood and spleen covered only a limited part of the TCR repertoire found in tissues. Only a few T cell clones appeared in more than one patient, yet motif-based clustering showed tissue-specific repertoire signatures that were shared between patients. The study did not establish which tissue TCRs were alloreactive or antigen-specific, and some clones may have been host cells that persisted. Within patients, how anatomically similar tissues were was a major factor shaping TCR repertoire composition, regardless of disease or transplant status.

Reading the label with the study, this specimen's time point is: mouse harvest day 14 after allogeneic transplant. Each mouse graft, delivered by tail vein injection, combined 10^6 splenic CD5+ T cells with 10^7 T-cell-depleted bone marrow cells. GVHD in mice was modeled with a major MHC-mismatch B6 (H2b) into BALB/c (H2d) model, and tissues were profiled at day 7 or 14. Mouse tissues and retro-orbital blood were harvested on day 7 or 14 post-transplant using separate sterile tools per animal; livers were flushed beforehand. Before genomic DNA isolation with the DNeasy Blood & Tissue Kit, mouse tissues were minced with razor blades in buffered saline. Notes on this clone: This clone's antigen is unknown. Gene designations and germline sequences in this entry are those of the mouse. The CDR3 end lies 1 residue beyond the end of the read and is filled in from the germline J gene.

Library generation was performed with the immunoSEQ multiplex PCR assay. TCRbeta CDR3 sequencing was done by Adaptive Biotechnologies at survey depth, reporting CDR3 sequences, V/J genes, productive frequency and template counts. Amplification of TCR beta CDR3 regions was performed from genomic DNA rather than from RNA. In the authors' own workflow: Jensen-Shannon divergence was used to quantify pairwise repertoire overlap between tissues, with a value of 1 meaning complete divergence and a value of 0 meaning identical repertoires. Tissues were grouped by single-linkage agglomerative hierarchical clustering of pairwise JSD values, and the clustering results were shown as dendrograms. GLIPH2 was run on all patient samples with simulation_depth 1000, kmer_min_depth 3 and cdr3_length_cutoff 8, and groups with more than two unique CDR3s were retained. In a standardized tissue-overlap score, Jaccard GLIPH-group overlap across patients was extrapolated to a standard repertoire size of 1000 clones. Linear mixed-effect models, with tissue included as a fixed effect and individual included as a random effect, were used to assess associations of diversity with clinical or experimental variables. As stored in TCRdb, this immuneACCESS dataset retains in-frame rearrangements with V and J assigned. A fraction of the clones does not appear; measured against another copy, unresolved V genes explain less than half of the discrepancy, and the remainder lacks a known reason. The DNA gave D and trimming, while V, J and clone size come from that table. A total of roughly 2,600 clones appear in this sample, around 45% of them only once. The ten largest clonotypes hold roughly 20% of the sample.

V is trimmed back by 0 bases and J by 0 bases, and the junction contains 6 bases that no gene match accounts for. Spanning cysteine to phenylalanine, the CDR3 consists of 17 amino acids. Shown are 48 bases from within the CDR3, in frame from base 1. The germline V gene gives CDR1 as SGHLS and CDR2 as HYDKME. The chain is encoded by TRBV12-2 joined to TRBJ2-3; 9 of the junction bases match TRBD1. The sequence was collected from a female BALB/c mouse given C57BL/6 T cells with graft-versus-host disease after an allogeneic hematopoietic cell transplant. The material sequenced was gut tissue. The encoded CDR3 is CASSLETGGGSAETLYF. CDR3 bases read: TGTGCCAGCTCTCTCGAGACAGGGGGGGGGAGTGCAGAAACGCTGTAT.